This TCR beta chain was recovered during a study of response to subunit inactivated influenza vaccine. Trimming took 0 bases from V and 0 from J; bases not matched to a gene: 7. Looked up from germline, CDR1 is KGHDR and CDR2 is SFDVKD. The CDR3 loop spans 18 amino acids. This clonotype has just a few counts. Its antigen is as yet unknown. General study results and limits: Authors suggested each seasonal flu vaccination may recruit only limited numbers of new T cells.

MiXCR, run by TCRdb on the RT-PCR reads, gives a single entry per CDR3 protein. The table lists approximately 500,000 distinct CDR3 sequences, 10% to 15% of them singletons, with around 13% in the top ten. The sample in question was PBMCs from blood, obtained about 40 days after vaccination. This TCR was sampled from a man in his fifties or sixties who received an inactivated influenza vaccine. The genes are TRBV24-1 and TRBJ2-1; 7 bases line up with TRBD2. Here the CDR3 reads CATSDLRSGVNSYNEQFF. The CDR3 DNA is TGTGCCACCAGTGATTTGCGGAGCGGGGTTAACTCCTACAATGAGCAGTTCTTC.